A single sample is the source of the 9 T cell receptor beta chains below, sequenced in a study of human T cells and chemical hapten exposure (dated by TCRdb to the early 2020s). The sample's time point label, decoded: patch test 1, 2 weeks after DPC sensitization. What this sample's treatment or condition label stands for: therapeutic diphenylcyclopropenone sensitization with weekly scalp DPC. Libraries were constructed by RACE. The sequencer was a NextSeq 500. Using fastp trimming at Q25 and MiXCR clonotype assembly, TCRdb reanalyzed the public sequencing data and kept in-frame beta chains. Entries that share a CDR3 protein sequence are merged under the most common genes and DNA. This sample lists roughly 200,000 distinct CDR3 sequences; approximately 20% were detected once. The ten top clones hold less than 7% of the sample. This specimen consisted of whole blood, obtained in connection with sensitization to the hapten diphenylcyclopropenone (DPC). These receptors were taken from a woman aged 45-65 years with alopecia areata. Some clones in this sample may be carry-over from other donors' samples.

CDR3 sequence: CAISDGLGEAGETQYF. Here the CDR3 DNA reads TGTGCCATCAGTGACGGTCTAGGGGAGGCAGGAGAGACCCAGTACTTC. The V gene is TRBV10-3, the J gene TRBJ2-5; TRBD2 is a possible D gene (6 bases). The CDR3 has 16 residues. V lost 3 bases and J 4 bases, leaving 18 bases between the germline ends. Germline V gene sequence: CDR1 ENHRY, CDR2 SYGVKD.

This clonotype was found many times. The chain employs TRBV5-1 and TRBJ2-2; TRBD2 matches 8 bases. With V trimmed by 4 bases and J by 2 bases, 4 bases remained unmatched. This CDR3 has 15 amino acids. Germline CDR1 is SGHRS and CDR2 is YFSETQ. The CDR3 sequence: CASSRTSGNTGELFF. For the CDR3, the DNA is TGCGCCAGCAGCAGAACTAGCGGCAACACCGGGGAGCTGTTTTTT. The whole variable domain, filled in from reference TRBV5-1 and TRBJ2-2, reads KAGVTQTPRYLIKTRGQQVTLSCSPISGHRSVSWYQQTPGQGLQFLFEYFSETQRNKGNFPGRFSGRQFSNSRSEMNVSTLELGDSALYLCASSRTSGNTGELFFGEGSRLTVL.

The CDR3 spells CASSLGVARRDNEQFF. The CDR3 bases are TGTGCCAGCAGCTTGGGGGTTGCCCGTCGGGACAATGAGCAGTTCTTC. This chain links TRBV7-6 with TRBJ2-1; tentatively, D is TRBD1 or TRBD2 (5 bases each). V dropped 3 bases and J dropped 5 bases, with 17 bases sitting between them. CDR1 is SGHVS, CDR2 FNYEAQ, per germline. The CDR3 length is 16 residues.

The table lists this clonotype with many counts. The chain uses TRBV7-9 and TRBJ2-3, with D unclear. Germline V lookup: CDR1 SEHNR, CDR2 FQNEAQ (reference sequence). The CDR3 contains 11 residues. The V end was cut by 6 bases, the J end by 6 bases, with 7 bases between. The DNA of the CDR3 is TGTGCCAGCAGGCAAGCGGATACGCAGTATTTT. It yields the protein CASRQADTQYF.

This clonotype was picked up a small number of times. The V gene is TRBV6-5, the J gene TRBJ2-3; 8 nucleotides match TRBD2. CDR1 is MNHEY and CDR2 is SVGAGI in the germline V gene. This CDR3 region has 15 residues. J gave up 2 bases and V 4 bases, and 5 bases lay outside the gene matches. As DNA, the CDR3 is TGTGCCAGCAGTTCGGGACTAGGGGACACAGATACGCAGTATTTT. Protein sequence: CASSSGLGDTDTQYF.

In this sample, this clonotype turned up many times. V gene TRBV6-4 combines with J gene TRBJ2-3; 10 nucleotides agree with TRBD2. The length of the CDR3 is 15 residues. CDR1 and CDR2 from the germline V gene are MRHNA and SNTAGT. Germline trimming cut 6 bases from V and 0 bases from J; bases unmatched to any gene: 3. The CDR3 here is CASSPLAGSTDTQYF. CDR3 nucleotide sequence: TGTGCCAGCAGCCCACTAGCGGGAAGCACAGATACGCAGTATTTT.

This clonotype appeared a single time. The chain combines TRBV20-1 with TRBJ1-4, with a possible D match to TRBD1 (6 bases). This CDR3 comprises 12 residues. Trimming took off 6 bases at V and 4 bases at J, with 9 bases between the two ends. Germline CDR1 is DFQATT and CDR2 is SNEGSKA (reference sequence). The CDR3 region has the DNA TGCAGTGCAGGACAGAGTAATGAAAAACTGTTTTTT. It translates to CSAGQSNEKLFF.

This chain connects TRBV29-1 to TRBJ2-7; possibly TRBD1 for D (7 bases). The CDR3 has 15 amino acids. Germline V lookup: CDR1 SQVTM, CDR2 ANQGSEA. V lost 2 bases and J lost 6, with 20 bases in between. The CDR3 is CSVEYQGGRRGEQYF. The DNA of the CDR3 is TGCAGCGTTGAATATCAGGGGGGCCGGAGGGGCGAGCAGTACTTC.

The chain is built from TRBV6-2 or TRBV6-3 and TRBJ2-3; 9 bases map to TRBD2. The trim removed 5 bases at V and 1 base at J, leaving 4 bases unmatched. The germline V gene encodes CDR1 MNHEY and CDR2 SVGEGT. There are 15 residues in the CDR3. CDR3 loop: CASSGGLARTDTQYF. The CDR3 nucleotides are TGTGCCAGCAGTGGCGGACTAGCGCGCACAGATACGCAGTATTTT.